This entry lists 5 T cell receptor beta chains sequenced from one sample in a study of blood T cells in healthy people across ages (dated by TCRdb to the mid-2010s). The receptor library was made with 5' RACE. TCRdb lists the instrument as Illumina HiSeq 2500. The second PCR ran for roughly 6 to 11 cycles and used a J-beta primer mix along with a sample-barcoded 5' primer. The public reads were reanalyzed by TCRdb: fastp trimming at Q25, MiXCR alignment, in-frame beta chains only. CDR3 protein duplicates are merged, each entry listing the most common genes and DNA. The sample table contains approximately 800,000 distinct CDR3 sequences; only one count was recorded for about three fifths of them. The biggest ten clones account for 22% of the sample. Sample: blood. The receptors here all came from a man under 40 in good health.

This chain connects TRBV25-1 to TRBJ1-2; D call uncertain. The CDR3 extends over 11 amino acids. CDR1 MGHDK and CDR2 SYGVNS come from the germline V gene. Trimming removed 7 bases at V and 0 bases at J, with 3 bases between. Here the CDR3 DNA reads TGTGCCAGCAACTCTAACTATGGCTACACCTTC. It encodes CASNSNYGYTF.

V gene TRBV6-5 combines with J gene TRBJ2-1; 8 nucleotides line up with TRBD1. CDR3 size: 18 residues. The germline gives CDR1 MNHEY, CDR2 SVGAGI. The V gene end was trimmed by 2 bases and the J gene end by 2 bases; junction bases not matched to a gene: 11. The CDR3 coding sequence is TGTGCCAGCAGTTACGGTCCTTTTGGGACAGGCACCTACAATGAGCAGTTCTTC. This sequence encodes CASSYGPFGTGTYNEQFF.

This chain uses TRBV30 with TRBJ1-2; tentatively, D is TRBD1 (5 bases). The V gene lost 1 base and the J gene lost 2 bases, with 5 bases spanning the gap. The CDR3 spans 12 residues. The germline V gene encodes CDR1 GTSNPN and CDR2 SVGIG (reference sequence). The CDR3 sequence is CAWSDRNYGYTF. The CDR3 nucleotides are TGTGCCTGGAGTGACAGGAACTATGGCTACACCTTC.

J is TRBJ2-7 and V is TRBV18; 11 positions match TRBD2. The CDR3 totals 17 residues. V lost 0 bases and J lost 3; bases outside the gene matches: 7. CDR1 is KGHSH and CDR2 is LQKENI in the germline V gene. Here the CDR3 DNA reads TGTGCCAGCTCACCACCGGGTTTAGCGGGAGGGAGCTACGAGCAGTACTTC. It is translated as CASSPPGLAGGSYEQYF. Full variable domain (remainder filled in from reference TRBV18 and TRBJ2-7): NAGVMQNPRHLVRRRGQEARLRCSPMKGHSHVYWYRQLPEEGLKFMVYLQKENIIDESGMPKERFSAEFPKEGPSILRIQQVVRGDSAAYFCASSPPGLAGGSYEQYFGPGTRLTVT.

As to this clonotype: A read error may produce the germline difference seen at one junction end. This chain uses TRBV14 with TRBJ2-1; weak D call: TRBD2 (6 bases). This CDR3 is 13 amino acids long. The V gene's germline CDR1 is SGHDN and CDR2 FVKESK. CDR3 protein: CASSQTRISERFF. Written as DNA, the CDR3 is TGTGCCAGCAGCCAGACTAGGATCAGTGAGCGGTTCTTC.